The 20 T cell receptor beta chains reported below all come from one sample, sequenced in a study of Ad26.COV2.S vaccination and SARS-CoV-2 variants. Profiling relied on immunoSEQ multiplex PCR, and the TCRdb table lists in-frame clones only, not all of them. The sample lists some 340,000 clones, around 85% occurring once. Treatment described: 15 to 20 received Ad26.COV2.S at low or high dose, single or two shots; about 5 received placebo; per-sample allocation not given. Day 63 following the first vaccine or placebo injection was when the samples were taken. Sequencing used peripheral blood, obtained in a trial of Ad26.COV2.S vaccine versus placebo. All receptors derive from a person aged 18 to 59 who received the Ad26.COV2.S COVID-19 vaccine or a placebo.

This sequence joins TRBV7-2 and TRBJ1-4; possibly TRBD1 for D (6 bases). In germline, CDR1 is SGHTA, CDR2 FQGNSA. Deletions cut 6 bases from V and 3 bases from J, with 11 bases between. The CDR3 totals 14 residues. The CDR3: CASSRGRANEKLFF. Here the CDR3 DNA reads TGTGCCAGCAGTAGGGGGAGGGCTAATGAAAAACTGTTTTTT.

For the CDR3, the DNA is TGTGCCAGCAGCTTATGGGGTAGGCAGGGTAATTCACCCCTCCACTTT. Protein sequence: CASSLWGRQGNSPLHF. The rearrangement uses TRBV7-6 and TRBJ1-6, with a weak D call TRBD1 (5 bases). Trimming cost V 2 bases and J 6 bases, with 14 bases left between them. There are 16 residues in the CDR3. CDR1 is SGHVS, CDR2 FNYEAQ, per germline. The variable domain in full, completed from reference TRBV7-6 and TRBJ1-6, reads GAGVSQSPRYKVTKRGQDVALRCDPISGHVSLYWYRQALGQGPEFLTYFNYEAQQDKSGLPNDRFSAERPEGSISTLTIQRTEQRDSAMYRCASSLWGRQGNSPLHFGNGTRLTVT.

The CDR3 is CASSLASPGYNEQFF. The CDR3, as DNA: TGCGCCAGCAGCTTGGCCTCTCCCGGGTACAATGAGCAGTTCTTC. This chain links TRBV5-1 with TRBJ2-1; D gene uncertain. The CDR3 contains 15 residues. Germline loops: CDR1 SGHRS, CDR2 YFSETQ. The ends were cut back, 0 bases at V and 4 bases at J, with 11 bases in the middle.

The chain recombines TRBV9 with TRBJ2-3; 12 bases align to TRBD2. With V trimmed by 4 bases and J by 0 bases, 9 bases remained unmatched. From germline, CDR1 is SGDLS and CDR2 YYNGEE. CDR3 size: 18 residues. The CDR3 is CASSPTSGGSFSTDTQYF. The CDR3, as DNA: TGTGCCAGCAGCCCAACTAGCGGGGGGTCGTTTAGCACAGATACGCAGTATTTT.

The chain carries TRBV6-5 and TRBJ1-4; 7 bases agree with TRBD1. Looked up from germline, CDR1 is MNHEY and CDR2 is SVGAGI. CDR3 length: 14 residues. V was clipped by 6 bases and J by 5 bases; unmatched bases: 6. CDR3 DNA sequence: TGTGCCAGCAGCCTGGACAGGCGGAATGAAAAACTGTTTTTT. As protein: CASSLDRRNEKLFF.

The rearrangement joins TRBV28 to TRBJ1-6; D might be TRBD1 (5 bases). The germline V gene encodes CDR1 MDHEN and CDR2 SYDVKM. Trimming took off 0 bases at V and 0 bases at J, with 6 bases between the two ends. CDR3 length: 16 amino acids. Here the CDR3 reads CASSLWGDSYNSPLHF. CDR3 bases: TGTGCCAGCAGTTTATGGGGGGACTCCTATAATTCACCCCTCCACTTT.

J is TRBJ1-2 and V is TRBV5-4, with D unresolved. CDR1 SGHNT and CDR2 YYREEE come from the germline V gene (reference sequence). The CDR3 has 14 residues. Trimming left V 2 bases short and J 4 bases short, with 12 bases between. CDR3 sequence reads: CASSFRAEIYGYTF. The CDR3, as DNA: TGTGCCAGCAGCTTCCGGGCAGAAATCTATGGCTACACCTTC.

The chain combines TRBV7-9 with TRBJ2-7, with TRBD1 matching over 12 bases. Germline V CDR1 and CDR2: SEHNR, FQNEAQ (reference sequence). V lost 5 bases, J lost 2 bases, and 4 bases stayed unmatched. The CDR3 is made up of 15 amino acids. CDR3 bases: TGTGCCAGCAGCCGGGACAGGGGGCCTCCCTACGAGCAGTACTTC. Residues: CASSRDRGPPYEQYF.

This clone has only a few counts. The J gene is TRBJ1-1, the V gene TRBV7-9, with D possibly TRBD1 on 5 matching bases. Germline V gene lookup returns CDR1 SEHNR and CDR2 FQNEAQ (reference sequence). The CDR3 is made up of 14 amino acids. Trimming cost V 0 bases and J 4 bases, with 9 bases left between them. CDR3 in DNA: TGTGCCAGCAGCTTAGCGACGGGGGGCACTGAAGCTTTCTTT. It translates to CASSLATGGTEAFF.

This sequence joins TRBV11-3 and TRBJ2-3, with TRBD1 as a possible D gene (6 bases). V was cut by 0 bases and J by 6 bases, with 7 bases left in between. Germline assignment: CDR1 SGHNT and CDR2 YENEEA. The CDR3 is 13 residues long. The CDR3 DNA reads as TGTGCCAGCAGCTTAGATACAGGGGATACGCAGTATTTT. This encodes CASSLDTGDTQYF.

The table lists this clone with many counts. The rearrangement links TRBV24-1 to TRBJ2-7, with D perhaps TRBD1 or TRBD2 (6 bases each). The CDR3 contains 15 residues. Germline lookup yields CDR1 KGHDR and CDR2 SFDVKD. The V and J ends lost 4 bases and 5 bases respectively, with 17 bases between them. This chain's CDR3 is CATSDPRRGADEQYF. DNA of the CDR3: TGTGCCACCAGTGACCCCCGGAGGGGGGCTGACGAGCAGTACTTC.

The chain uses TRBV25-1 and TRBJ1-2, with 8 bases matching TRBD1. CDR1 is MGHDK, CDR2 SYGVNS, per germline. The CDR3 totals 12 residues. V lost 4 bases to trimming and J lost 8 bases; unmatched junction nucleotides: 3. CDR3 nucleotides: TGTGCCAGCAGTGTCCGGGACAGGGGCTACACCTTC. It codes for CASSVRDRGYTF.

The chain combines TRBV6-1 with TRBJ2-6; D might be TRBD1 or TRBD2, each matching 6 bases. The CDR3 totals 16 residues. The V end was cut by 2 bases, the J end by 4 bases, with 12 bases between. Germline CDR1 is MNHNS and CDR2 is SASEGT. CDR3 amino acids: CASSEQGGTGANVLTF. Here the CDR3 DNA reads TGTGCCAGCAGTGAACAAGGGGGGACCGGGGCCAACGTCCTGACTTTC.

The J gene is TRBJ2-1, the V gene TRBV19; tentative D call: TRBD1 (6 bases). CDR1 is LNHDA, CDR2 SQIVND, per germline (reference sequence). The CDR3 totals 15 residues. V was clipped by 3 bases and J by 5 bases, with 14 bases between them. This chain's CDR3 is CASSILQGLHNEQFF. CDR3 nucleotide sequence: TGTGCCAGTAGTATCCTACAGGGTCTCCACAATGAGCAGTTCTTC.

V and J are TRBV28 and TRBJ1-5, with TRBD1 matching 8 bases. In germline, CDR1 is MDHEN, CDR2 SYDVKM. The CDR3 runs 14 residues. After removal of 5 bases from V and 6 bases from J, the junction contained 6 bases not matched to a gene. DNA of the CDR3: TGTGCCAGCAGTCGGACAGGGTTTTTTCAGCCCCAGCATTTT. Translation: CASSRTGFFQPQHF.

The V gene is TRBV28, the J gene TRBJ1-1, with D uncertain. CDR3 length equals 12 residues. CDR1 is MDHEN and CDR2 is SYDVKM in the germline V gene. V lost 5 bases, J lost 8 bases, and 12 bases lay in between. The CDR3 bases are TGTGCCAGCAGTAGCAGAGGTCGGGAAGCTTTCTTT. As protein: CASSSRGREAFF.

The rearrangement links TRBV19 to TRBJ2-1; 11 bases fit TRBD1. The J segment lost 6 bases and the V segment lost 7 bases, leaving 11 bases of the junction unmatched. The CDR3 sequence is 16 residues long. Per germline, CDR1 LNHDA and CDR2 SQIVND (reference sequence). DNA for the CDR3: TGTGCCAGTATGGGTCGAGGGGGGACAGGGGGCAATGAGCAGTTCTTC. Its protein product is CASMGRGGTGGNEQFF.

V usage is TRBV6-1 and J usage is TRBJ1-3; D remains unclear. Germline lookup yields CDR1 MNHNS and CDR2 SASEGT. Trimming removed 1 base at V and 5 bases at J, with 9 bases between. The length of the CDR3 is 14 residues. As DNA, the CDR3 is TGTGCCAGCAGTGAAGTGGGTTCTCGAAACACCATATATTTT. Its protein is CASSEVGSRNTIYF.

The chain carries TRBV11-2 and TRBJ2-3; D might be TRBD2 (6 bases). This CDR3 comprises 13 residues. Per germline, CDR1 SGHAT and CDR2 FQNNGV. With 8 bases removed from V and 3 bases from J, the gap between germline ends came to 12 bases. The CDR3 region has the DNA TGTGCCAGCGGAGGGGTGGGAACAGATACGCAGTATTTT. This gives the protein CASGGVGTDTQYF.

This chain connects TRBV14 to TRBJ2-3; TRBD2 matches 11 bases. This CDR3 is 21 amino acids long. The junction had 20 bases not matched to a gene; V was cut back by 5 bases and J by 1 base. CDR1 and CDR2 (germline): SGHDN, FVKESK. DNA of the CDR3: TGTGCCAGCAGCAAAGGTTCTAGCGGGGGGAAAAACCAAAACCGCACAGATACGCAGTATTTT. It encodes CASSKGSSGGKNQNRTDTQYF.